The rows below give T cell receptor beta chains drawn from one sample of a study of early T cells in non-severe SARS-CoV-2 infection. MiXCR, applied by TCRdb to the 5' RACE reads, yields one record per CDR3 protein. The data hold more than 50,000 distinct CDR3 sequences, with roughly 12% observed a single time. The sample here was whole blood, taken at baseline. The receptor set was obtained from an adult who was a healthcare worker with PCR-confirmed SARS-CoV-2 infection or an uninfected control (not recorded which). The conserved cysteine and the conserved F or W are not part of the CDR3 here.

TRBJ1-5,16,TRBV4-1,ASSHPPFPDRVNQPQH
TRBJ1-2,14,TRBV25-1,ASSEAGDRGNYGYT
TRBJ2-1,15,TRBV7-6,ASSLGLSGATYNEQF
TRBJ1-2,12,TRBV24-1,ATSDFGRIGGYT
TRBJ2-7,14,TRBV6-5,ASSSSGTGGSYEQY
TRBJ2-7,12,TRBV13,ASSARQGPHEQY
TRBJ2-5,12,TRBV7-6,ASSLRGYQETQY
TRBJ2-7,11,TRBV5-6,ASSSTGGYEQY
TRBJ1-1,12,TRBV28,ASSLYRRNTEAF
TRBJ1-1,14,TRBV11-2,ASSPRTDPMNTEAF
TRBJ1-1,11,TRBV29-1,SARGQKDTEAF
TRBJ2-1,10,TRBV9,ASSPQGSEQF
TRBJ2-2,12,TRBV6-5,ASSYKRGTGELF
TRBJ1-6,12,TRBV6-2/TRBV6-3,ASRPPSEASPLH
TRBJ2-7,12,TRBV18,ASSPTGGRNEQY
TRBJ2-7,13,TRBV28,ASSLYTSGSNEQY
TRBJ1-1,11,TRBV11-2,ASSLAGGTEAF
TRBJ1-5,13,TRBV29-1,SVAGGLLGNQPQH
TRBJ2-5,12,TRBV7-2,ASSLDGAEETQY
TRBJ1-6,15,TRBV14,ASSQGTGPTYNSPLH
TRBJ2-1,12,TRBV7-2,ASRAQGAPNEQF
TRBJ1-2,14,TRBV14,ASSQWLFGTRDGYT
TRBJ2-3,13,TRBV7-9,ASSPSGGPGDTQY
TRBJ1-3,16,TRBV11-2,ASRLKDWNSPSGNTIY
TRBJ2-1,12,TRBV7-8,ASSLGPGRDEQF
TRBJ1-5,12,TRBV6-2/TRBV6-3,ASRGRSANQPQH
TRBJ2-7,13,TRBV20-1,SAIIRTGGREEQY
TRBJ2-3,13,TRBV19,ASSASALSTDTQY
TRBJ1-2,13,TRBV9,ASSLTTGGGYGYT
TRBJ1-1,11,TRBV7-6,ASSLRVGGEAF
TRBJ2-3,12,TRBV5-1,ASSSQGSTDTQY
TRBJ2-7,11,TRBV7-6,ASSPGPSYEQY
TRBJ2-5,13,TRBV6-5,ASSATGTPPETQY
TRBJ2-1,12,TRBV6-2/TRBV6-3,ASSPFSSYNEQF
TRBJ2-5,13,TRBV27,ARCLVPGRQETQY
TRBJ2-1,15,TRBV5-5,ASSLASPGTGRDEQF
TRBJ2-1,11,TRBV6-5,ASAGVVGNEQF
TRBJ1-1,12,TRBV28,ASSLGGENTEAF
TRBJ2-1,13,TRBV20-1,SAPPGTARYNEQF
TRBJ2-7,14,TRBV6-2/TRBV6-3,ASSYSSSGIRDEQY
TRBJ2-1,12,TRBV28,ASRSGGGLYEQF
TRBJ2-3,13,TRBV14,ASSQERRGADTQY
TRBJ1-2,12,TRBV10-3,AISESKENYGYT
TRBJ2-4,12,TRBV6-1,ASSGGGTKNIQY
TRBJ2-7,11,TRBV20-1,SLQGQGLVEQY
TRBJ1-1,11,TRBV9,ASSLGQGAEAF
TRBJ1-1,13,TRBV7-9,ASSLGDREGTEAF
TRBJ2-1,13,TRBV6-1,ASVRAGTVYNEQF
TRBJ2-7,13,TRBV27,ASKAASVSSYEQY
TRBJ1-2,9,TRBV6-6,ASTGTYGYT
TRBJ1-2,12,TRBV7-9,ASSFNRVDYGYT
TRBJ2-7,12,TRBV6-2/TRBV6-3,ASRDRVSDYEQY
TRBJ2-2,18,TRBV21-1,ASSNWGAQGLEIYTGELF
TRBJ2-7,13,TRBV5-5,ASSLRFGRQSEQY
TRBJ1-2,14,TRBV11-2,ASSLNAPGSWYGYT
TRBJ1-1,13,TRBV2,ASSEQGVVDTEAF
TRBJ2-5,14,TRBV24-1,ATSDPGTGGEETQY
TRBJ1-2,12,TRBV7-9,ASSFIRQDHGYT
TRBJ1-1,11,TRBV18,ASSRGQGTEAF
TRBJ2-2,17,TRBV29-1,SARPRAGEVGGYTGELF